Below, 22 T cell receptor beta chains from the same sample are listed, as sequenced in a study of cytomegalovirus exposure and HLA in healthy donors. The PCR ran on 60 Vbeta and 13 Jbeta primers. Clones were sequenced by immunoSEQ multiplex PCR, and TCRdb holds only the in-frame ones, with some missing. Of approximately 150,000 clones in the sample, around 79% are singletons; the top ten hold 1.5% to 2%. Source material: PBMCs. Receptors originate from a woman aged 30 to 39 in good health and CMV-seronegative.

This chain uses TRBV29-1 with TRBJ1-2, with D tentatively TRBD1 (6 bases). Trimming removed 7 bases at V and 3 bases at J, with 12 bases between. CDR1 SQVTM and CDR2 ANQGSEA come from the germline V gene. The CDR3 is 12 residues long. This chain's CDR3 is CSAREGDYGYTF. In DNA, the CDR3 is TGCAGCGCCCGAGAGGGGGACTATGGCTACACCTTC.

The rearrangement uses TRBV10-2 and TRBJ1-1; D gene ambiguous. The germline V and J ends were trimmed by 6 bases and 2 bases, with 4 bases remaining between them. The germline CDR1 and CDR2 sequences are WSHSY and SAAADI. The CDR3 is made up of 11 amino acids. CDR3 bases: TGCGCCAGCAGCCGTAACACTGAAGCTTTCTTT. Translated: CASSRNTEAFF.

The chain couples TRBV6-1 to TRBJ1-1; D gene ambiguous. Germline CDR1 reads MNHNS; CDR2 reads SASEGT. This CDR3 region has 14 residues. V lost 5 bases and J lost 1, with 11 bases in between. The CDR3 reads CASSLPFGNTEAFF. The CDR3 DNA is TGTGCCAGCAGTCTACCGTTTGGGAACACTGAAGCTTTCTTT.

The chain couples TRBV29-1 to TRBJ1-1; D call uncertain. The germline CDR1 and CDR2 sequences are SQVTM and ANQGSEA. Trimming left V 1 base short and J 5 bases short, with 11 bases between. This CDR3 contains 13 residues. The CDR3 reads CSVEGNSGTEAFF. In DNA, the CDR3 is TGCAGCGTTGAAGGAAACAGTGGGACTGAAGCTTTCTTT.

In its sample, this clone was seen once. As DNA, the CDR3 is TGTGCCAGCAGCTTAGGCAGGGGAGAGACCCAGTACTTC. It encodes CASSLGRGETQYF. The chain joins TRBV11-2 to TRBJ2-5; D is possibly TRBD1 (6 bases). V lost 1 base and J lost 4, with 7 bases in between. The CDR3 totals 13 residues. The germline CDR1 and CDR2 sequences are SGHAT and FQNNGV.

This clone was detected a few times. The chain carries TRBV6-1 and TRBJ1-2, with unresolved D. The CDR3 extends over 13 amino acids. Germline CDR1 and CDR2: MNHNS and SASEGT. V gave up 4 bases and J gave up 2 bases, with 8 bases separating them. DNA for the CDR3: TGTGCCAGCAGTGTTCGGGAAAACTATGGCTACACCTTC. Translation: CASSVRENYGYTF.

The V call is TRBV19, the J call TRBJ1-2; possible D gene TRBD1, 5 bases. V lost 1 base and J 0 bases, leaving 15 bases between the germline ends. CDR3 length equals 17 residues. Germline V lookup: CDR1 LNHDA, CDR2 SQIVND (reference sequence). CDR3 nucleotide sequence: TGTGCCAGTAGTATAGGTAGGGGTATCGCCGCTAACTATGGCTACACCTTC. Translated, it gives CASSIGRGIAANYGYTF.

This clone was picked up many times. V usage is TRBV2 and J usage is TRBJ2-1; D perhaps matches TRBD2 (7 bases). V shed 4 bases and J shed 10 bases, with 17 bases lying between them. Germline values: CDR1 SNHLY, CDR2 FYNNEI. This CDR3 contains 14 residues. The CDR3 is CASSVVGGPGEQFF. The CDR3 region has the DNA TGTGCCAGCAGTGTAGTGGGGGGGCCTGGAGAGCAGTTCTTC.

This clone is a singleton in its sample. The chain links TRBV5-4 to TRBJ1-6; 9 bases agree with TRBD1. Germline V gene lookup returns CDR1 SGHNT and CDR2 YYREEE (reference sequence). The CDR3 consists of 15 residues. V was pared by 2 bases and J by 10 bases, with 7 bases of the junction left unmatched. Written as DNA, the CDR3 is TGTGCCAGCAGCTTACAGGGGGCCTCAGAATCACCCCTCCACTTT. It translates to CASSLQGASESPLHF.

The CDR3 is CATSRGVSGLEETQYF. The CDR3 DNA is TGTGCCACCAGCAGAGGGGTTAGCGGGCTCGAAGAGACCCAGTACTTC. The rearrangement links TRBV15 to TRBJ2-5; TRBD2 aligns across 7 bases. Trimming took 1 base from V and 3 from J; bases not matched to a gene: 8. Germline CDR1 reads LNHNV; CDR2 reads YYDKDF (reference sequence). The CDR3 is made up of 16 amino acids.

This chain connects TRBV4-2 to TRBJ1-1; D unresolved. The CDR3 consists of 13 residues. Trimming pared 4 bases from V and 3 bases from J, leaving 9 bases between. CDR1 LGHNA and CDR2 YNFKEQ come from the germline V gene. Here the CDR3 DNA reads TGTGCCAGCAGCCTAAGGCGGGACACTGAAGCTTTCTTT. Translated: CASSLRRDTEAFF.

The J gene is TRBJ1-5, the V gene TRBV19; possibly TRBD1 for D (5 bases). This CDR3 has 15 amino acids. Germline CDR1 is LNHDA and CDR2 is SQIVND (reference sequence). V lost 6 bases and J lost 5, with 17 bases in between. This CDR3 is CASRPRRAPHQPQHF. CDR3 sequence (DNA): TGTGCCAGTAGGCCCCGCAGGGCCCCCCATCAGCCCCAGCATTTT.

This clone was observed once. The V call is TRBV13, the J call TRBJ2-3, with TRBD2 identical over 8 bases. CDR3 size: 15 residues. The germline V gene has CDR1 PRHDT and CDR2 FYEKMQ (reference sequence). V was pared by 7 bases and J by 1 base, with 7 bases of the junction left unmatched. The CDR3 bases are TGTGCCAGCACCAAGCGGGGGTCGGGCACAGATACGCAGTATTTT. As protein: CASTKRGSGTDTQYF.

This rearrangement joins TRBV2 to TRBJ2-5, with TRBD1 identical over 7 bases. V gave up 6 bases and J gave up 2 bases; unmatched junction bases: 21. CDR3 size: 19 residues. In germline, CDR1 is SNHLY, CDR2 FYNNEI. In nucleotides, the CDR3 is TGTGCCAGCAGCCACCTTATATCCGGGACAGTCCCGTTTCAAGAGACCCAGTACTTC. Its translation: CASSHLISGTVPFQETQYF.

The gene calls are TRBV5-6 and TRBJ2-3, with 11 positions matching TRBD1. This CDR3 contains 16 residues. Germline V gene data show CDR1 as SGHDT and CDR2 as YYEEEE. J lost 8 bases, V lost 2 bases, and 10 bases had no gene match. CDR3 DNA sequence: TGTGCCAGCAGCTTCCGGGACAGGGGGATCGGGAGTACGCAGTATTTT. It encodes CASSFRDRGIGSTQYF.

The chain carries TRBV2 and TRBJ1-4; D unclear. The CDR3 is 15 residues long. The germline V gene encodes CDR1 SNHLY and CDR2 FYNNEI. V lost 3 bases and J lost 5, with 13 bases in between. The CDR3 here is CASSELGGPNEKLFF. The CDR3 DNA reads TGTGCCAGCAGTGAGCTCGGCGGGCCCAATGAAAAACTGTTTTTT.

This clone has just a few counts. This specimen includes other DNA sequences encoding the same CDR3. The rearrangement uses TRBV9 and TRBJ1-1, with 9 bases matching TRBD1. V trimming: 1 base; J trimming: 5 bases; junction bases outside the gene matches: 6. The CDR3 contains 15 residues. CDR1 is SGDLS, CDR2 YYNGEE, per germline. CDR3 protein: CASSVLQGAGTEAFF. The DNA of the CDR3 is TGTGCCAGCAGCGTACTACAGGGGGCCGGGACTGAAGCTTTCTTT.

V gene TRBV10-1 combines with J gene TRBJ2-2; 7 bases are a match to TRBD2. V was clipped by 8 bases and J by 1 base; unmatched bases: 7. The CDR3 length is 15 residues. Germline loops: CDR1 WNHNN, CDR2 SYGVQD (reference sequence). The CDR3 nucleotides read TGCGCCAGCGGGAACGGGGGGTTGAACACCGGGGAGCTGTTTTTT. Translating gives CASGNGGLNTGELFF.

The rearrangement uses TRBV7-2 and TRBJ2-2; 13 bases map to TRBD2. V shed 6 bases, J shed 1 base, and the junction held 5 bases outside the gene matches. This CDR3 is built from 17 residues. CDR1 and CDR2 from the germline V gene are SGHTA and FQGNSA. The CDR3 spells CASSRTSGGRNTGELFF. CDR3 coding DNA: TGTGCCAGCAGTCGGACTAGCGGGGGCCGGAACACCGGGGAGCTGTTTTTT.

The chain has TRBV6-1 and TRBJ1-1; D is perhaps TRBD1 (5 bases). V lost 6 bases and J lost 4, with 12 bases in between. The CDR3 is made up of 13 amino acids. CDR1 and CDR2 from the germline V gene are MNHNS and SASEGT. CDR3 protein: CASSVQAPTEAFF. Written as DNA, the CDR3 is TGTGCCAGCAGCGTACAGGCTCCCACTGAAGCTTTCTTT.

V gene TRBV29-1 combines with J gene TRBJ1-1, with D unresolved. CDR1 SQVTM and CDR2 ANQGSEA come from the germline V gene. Trimming removed 5 bases from V and 6 bases from J, with 13 bases in between. CDR3 length: 12 residues. The CDR3 is CSVKRDSAEAFF. The CDR3 bases are TGCAGCGTTAAGAGGGATAGTGCTGAAGCTTTCTTT.

V usage is TRBV6-1 and J usage is TRBJ2-2; TRBD2 is a possible D gene (7 bases). Germline-derived CDR1 and CDR2 are MNHNS and SASEGT. V gave up 5 bases and J gave up 1 base, with 11 bases separating them. The length of the CDR3 is 15 residues. The CDR3 is CASSPRGGNTGELFF. In nucleotides, the CDR3 is TGTGCCAGCAGTCCTAGGGGGGGGAACACCGGGGAGCTGTTTTTT.